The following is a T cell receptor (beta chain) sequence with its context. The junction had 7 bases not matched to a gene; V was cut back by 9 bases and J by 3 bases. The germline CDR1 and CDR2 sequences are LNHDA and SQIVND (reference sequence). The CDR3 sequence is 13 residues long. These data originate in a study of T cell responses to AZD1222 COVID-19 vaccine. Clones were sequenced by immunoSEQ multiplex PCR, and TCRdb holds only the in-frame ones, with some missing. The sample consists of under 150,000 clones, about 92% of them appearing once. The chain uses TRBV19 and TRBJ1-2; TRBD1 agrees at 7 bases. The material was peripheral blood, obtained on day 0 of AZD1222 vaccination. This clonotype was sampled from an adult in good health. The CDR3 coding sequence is TGTGCCAGCAAACAGGGGCCTGACTATGGCTACACCTTC. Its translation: CASKQGPDYGYTF.